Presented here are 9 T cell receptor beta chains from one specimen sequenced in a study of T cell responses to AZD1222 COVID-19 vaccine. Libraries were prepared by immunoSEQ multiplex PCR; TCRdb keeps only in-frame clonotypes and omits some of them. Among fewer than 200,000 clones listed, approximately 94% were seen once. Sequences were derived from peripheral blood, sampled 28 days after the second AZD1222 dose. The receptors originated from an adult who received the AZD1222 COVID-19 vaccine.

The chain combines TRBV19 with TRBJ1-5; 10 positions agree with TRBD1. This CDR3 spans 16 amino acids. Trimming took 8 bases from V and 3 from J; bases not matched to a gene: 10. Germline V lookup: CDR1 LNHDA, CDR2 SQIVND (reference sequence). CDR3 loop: CASVDRGRKANQPQHF. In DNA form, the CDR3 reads TGTGCCAGTGTTGACAGGGGGCGAAAGGCCAATCAGCCCCAGCATTTT.

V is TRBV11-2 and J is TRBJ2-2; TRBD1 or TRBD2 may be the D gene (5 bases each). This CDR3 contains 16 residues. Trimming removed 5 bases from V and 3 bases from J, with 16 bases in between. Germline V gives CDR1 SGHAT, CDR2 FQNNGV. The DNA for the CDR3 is TGTGCCAGCAGCCCAAGAGGGGTAGTCGACACCGGGGAGCTGTTTTTT. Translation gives CASSPRGVVDTGELFF.

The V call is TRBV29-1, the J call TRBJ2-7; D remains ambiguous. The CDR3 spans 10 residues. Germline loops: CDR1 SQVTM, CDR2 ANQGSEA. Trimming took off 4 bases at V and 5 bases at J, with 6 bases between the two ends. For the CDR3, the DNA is TGCAGCGTTGGCGTTCACGAGCAGTACTTC. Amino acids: CSVGVHEQYF.

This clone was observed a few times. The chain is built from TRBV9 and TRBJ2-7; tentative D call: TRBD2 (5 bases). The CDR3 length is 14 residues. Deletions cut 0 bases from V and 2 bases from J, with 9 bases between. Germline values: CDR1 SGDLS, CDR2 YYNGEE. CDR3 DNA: TGTGCCAGCAGCGTAGCTGAGGGCCCCTACGAGCAGTACTTC. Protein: CASSVAEGPYEQYF.

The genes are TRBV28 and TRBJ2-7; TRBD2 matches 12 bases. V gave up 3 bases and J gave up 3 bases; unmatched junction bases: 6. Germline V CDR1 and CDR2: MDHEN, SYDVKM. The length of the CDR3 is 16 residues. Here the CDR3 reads CASSFLGLAGFYEQYF. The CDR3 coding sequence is TGTGCCAGCAGTTTCCTCGGACTAGCGGGATTCTACGAGCAGTACTTC.

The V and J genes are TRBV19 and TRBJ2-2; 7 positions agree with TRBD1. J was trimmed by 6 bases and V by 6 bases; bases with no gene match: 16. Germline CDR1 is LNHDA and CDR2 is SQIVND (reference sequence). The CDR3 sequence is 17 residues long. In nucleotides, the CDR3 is TGTGCCAGTAGAGACTCCTTTGGGACAGTGGGCTCCGGGGAGCTGTTTTTT. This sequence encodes CASRDSFGTVGSGELFF.

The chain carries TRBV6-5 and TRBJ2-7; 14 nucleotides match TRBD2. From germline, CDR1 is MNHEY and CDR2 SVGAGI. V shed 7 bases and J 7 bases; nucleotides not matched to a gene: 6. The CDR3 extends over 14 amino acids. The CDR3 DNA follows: TGTGCCAGCAATACGGGACTAGCGGGAGATGAGCAGTACTTC. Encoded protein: CASNTGLAGDEQYF.

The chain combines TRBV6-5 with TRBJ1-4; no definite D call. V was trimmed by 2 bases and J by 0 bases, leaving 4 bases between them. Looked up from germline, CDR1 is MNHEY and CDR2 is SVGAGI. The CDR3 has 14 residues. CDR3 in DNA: TGTGCCAGCAGTTACACCCCAACTAATGAAAAACTGTTTTTT. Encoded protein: CASSYTPTNEKLFF.

As DNA, the CDR3 is TGTGCCAGCAGCAAGGGACTAGCGGGAGACGAGCAGTTCTTC. Protein product: CASSKGLAGDEQFF. The rearrangement joins TRBV4-2 to TRBJ2-1; 14 bases align to TRBD2. This CDR3 is built from 14 residues. The germline gives CDR1 LGHNA, CDR2 YNFKEQ. After removal of 5 bases from V and 10 bases from J, the junction contained 4 bases not matched to a gene.